Below are 17 T cell receptor beta chains sequenced from a single sample in a study of shared clonotypes between healthy human individuals. The table came from immunoSEQ multiplex PCR; TCRdb's copy has only in-frame clones and leaves some out. In the table there are 1.5 million to 2.5 million clones, roughly 94% of which are singletons. Only CD45RO-negative cells positively selected for CCR7 counted as naive CD8 cells, so terminally differentiated effector memory CD45RA+ cells were excluded. Sequencing was performed on naive CD8+ T cells sorted from blood. Receptors were obtained from a man in his late teens or twenties in good health.

J is TRBJ1-2 and V is TRBV9; TRBD1 agrees at 8 bases. This CDR3 is built from 14 residues. Per the germline V gene, CDR1 is SGDLS and CDR2 is YYNGEE. V was pared by 0 bases and J by 8 bases, with 6 bases of the junction left unmatched. The chain's CDR3 is CASSVEWDRNGYTF. The DNA for the CDR3 is TGTGCCAGCAGCGTAGAGTGGGACAGGAACGGCTACACCTTC.

This chain uses TRBV25-1 with TRBJ2-7; no reliable D call. This CDR3 contains 13 residues. Germline V gene lookup returns CDR1 MGHDK and CDR2 SYGVNS. Trimming cost V 3 bases and J 4 bases, with 10 bases left between them. DNA for the CDR3: TGTGCCAGCAGTGACCCTGCTGATTACGAGCAGTACTTC. Residues: CASSDPADYEQYF.

The V and J genes are TRBV19 and TRBJ2-1; D unresolved. Germline CDR1 LNHDA, CDR2 SQIVND (reference sequence). Between the trimmed V and J ends, which lost 4 bases and 0 bases, there was a span of 4 bases. The CDR3 consists of 13 residues. The chain's CDR3 is CASSKLSYNEQFF. The CDR3 DNA reads TGTGCCAGTAGTAAGCTCTCCTACAATGAGCAGTTCTTC.

V is TRBV10-3 and J is TRBJ2-7; tentatively, D is TRBD2 (6 bases). The V gene lost 0 bases and the J gene lost 0 bases, with 15 bases spanning the gap. The CDR3 is made up of 17 amino acids. Germline V CDR1 and CDR2: ENHRY, SYGVKD. CDR3: CAISESWERVYSYEQYF. The CDR3 DNA follows: TGTGCCATCAGTGAGTCGTGGGAGCGGGTGTACTCCTACGAGCAGTACTTC.

The rearrangement uses TRBV6-1 and TRBJ1-5; D is unclear. CDR1 MNHNS and CDR2 SASEGT come from the germline V gene. V lost 4 bases and J 7 bases, leaving 20 bases between the germline ends. The CDR3 totals 16 residues. The CDR3 nucleotides read TGTGCCAGCAGTGTAGGAGGACCCCCGTCGAGACAGCCCCAGCATTTT. Translation: CASSVGGPPSRQPQHF.

The chain employs TRBV27 and TRBJ2-1; 9 nucleotides agree with TRBD1. V dropped 1 base and J dropped 3; count of bases not matched to a gene: 4. The CDR3 contains 16 residues. Germline V gene sequence: CDR1 MNHEY, CDR2 SMNVEV (reference sequence). The DNA for the CDR3 is TGTGCCAGCAGTTTATTAGGGACAGGGAACTACAATGAGCAGTTCTTC. Translated: CASSLLGTGNYNEQFF.

This rearrangement joins TRBV5-1 to TRBJ1-6, with D hard to call. Trimming left V 0 bases short and J 10 bases short, with 11 bases between. CDR1 and CDR2 from the germline V gene are SGHRS and YFSETQ. CDR3 size: 14 residues. CDR3 residues: CASSLDDWASPLHF. Written as DNA, the CDR3 is TGCGCCAGCAGCTTGGACGACTGGGCCTCACCCCTCCACTTT. The whole variable domain, filled in from reference TRBV5-1 and TRBJ1-6, reads KAGVTQTPRYLIKTRGQQVTLSCSPISGHRSVSWYQQTPGQGLQFLFEYFSETQRNKGNFPGRFSGRQFSNSRSEMNVSTLELGDSALYLCASSLDDWASPLHFGNGTRLTVT.

The CDR3 loop reads CASSPRNFGTEDEQFF. The CDR3 region has the DNA TGTGCCAGCAGCCCCCGCAATTTCGGGACCGAGGATGAGCAGTTCTTC. The chain joins TRBV13 to TRBJ2-1; D assignment may be TRBD1 or TRBD2 (5 bases each). The CDR3 totals 16 residues. Trimming removed 5 bases at V and 8 bases at J, with 22 bases between. Germline CDR1 is PRHDT and CDR2 is FYEKMQ (reference sequence). The entire variable domain, with the rest obtained from reference TRBV13 and TRBJ2-1, is as follows: AAGVIQSPRHLIKEKRETATLKCYPIPRHDTVYWYQQGPGQDPQFLISFYEKMQSDKGSIPDRFSAQQFSDYHSELNMSSLELGDSALYFCASSPRNFGTEDEQFFGPGTRLTVL.

The J gene is TRBJ1-1, the V gene TRBV7-8; maybe TRBD1 (5 bases). Trimming removed 8 bases at V and 1 base at J, with 14 bases between. The germline V gene has CDR1 SGHVS and CDR2 FQNEAQ. This CDR3 spans 14 amino acids. In DNA form, the CDR3 reads TGTGCCAGCCGAATAGGTGGGGGGAACACTGAAGCTTTCTTT. Its protein is CASRIGGGNTEAFF.

V usage is TRBV7-8 and J usage is TRBJ2-1; tentatively, D is TRBD2 (6 bases). CDR1 SGHVS and CDR2 FQNEAQ come from the germline V gene. The CDR3 is 16 amino acids. V was shortened by 4 bases and J by 4 bases, with 17 bases between the two germline ends. CDR3 protein: CASSSIHGGSYNEQFF. CDR3 nucleotides: TGTGCCAGCAGCTCCATCCACGGGGGATCTTACAATGAGCAGTTCTTC.

The J gene is TRBJ2-7, the V gene TRBV27; D remains ambiguous. Trimming removed 5 bases at V and 6 bases at J, with 23 bases between. Germline CDR1 reads MNHEY; CDR2 reads SMNVEV (reference sequence). There are 16 residues in the CDR3. The CDR3 here is CASSPYTPSVAAEQYF. For the CDR3, the DNA is TGTGCCAGCAGTCCCTATACCCCTTCGGTTGCGGCCGAGCAGTACTTC.

The V gene is TRBV5-4, the J gene TRBJ2-6; no clear D gene. CDR1 is SGHNT, CDR2 YYREEE, per germline (reference sequence). V dropped 1 base and J dropped 11 bases, with 10 bases sitting between them. There are 13 residues in the CDR3. The CDR3 sequence: CASSLKGRDVLTF. In DNA form, the CDR3 reads TGTGCCAGCAGCTTGAAGGGTAGGGACGTCCTGACTTTC.

The genes are TRBV27 and TRBJ2-1; D remains unclear. Trimming shortened V by 2 bases and J by 0 bases, and 8 bases separated the two germline ends. This CDR3 comprises 15 residues. Germline CDR1 is MNHEY and CDR2 is SMNVEV (reference sequence). The CDR3 loop reads CASSLKQSSYNEQFF. In DNA form, the CDR3 reads TGTGCCAGCAGTTTAAAACAGAGCTCCTACAATGAGCAGTTCTTC.

The chain recombines TRBV27 with TRBJ2-5; TRBD2 aligns across 9 bases. V lost 3 bases, J lost 2 bases, and 1 base stayed unmatched. The CDR3 has 14 residues. CDR1 is MNHEY, CDR2 SMNVEV, per germline (reference sequence). Here the CDR3 DNA reads TGTGCCAGCAGTTTTACTAGCGGGCAAGAGACCCAGTACTTC. It translates to CASSFTSGQETQYF.

V gene TRBV6-5 combines with J gene TRBJ2-2; D not resolved. This CDR3 is 12 amino acids long. The V gene's germline CDR1 is MNHEY and CDR2 SVGAGI. The V end lost 9 bases, the J end lost 1 base, and 6 bases lay between the germline ends. The CDR3 loop is CASTENTGELFF. The DNA for the CDR3 is TGTGCCAGTACAGAGAACACCGGGGAGCTGTTTTTT.

This chain links TRBV19 with TRBJ1-6, with D perhaps TRBD1 (5 bases). Germline CDR1 reads LNHDA; CDR2 reads SQIVND (reference sequence). This CDR3 comprises 16 residues. V was shortened by 7 bases and J by 0 bases, with 13 bases between the two germline ends. Here the CDR3 DNA reads TGTGCCAGTACCGACAGCCTTAGCTCCTATAATTCACCCCTCCACTTT. This sequence encodes CASTDSLSSYNSPLHF.

V gene TRBV6-5 combines with J gene TRBJ1-6; D is unresolved. Germline CDR1 and CDR2: MNHEY and SVGAGI. The CDR3 extends over 11 amino acids. The V gene lost 8 bases and the J gene lost 7 bases, with 6 bases spanning the gap. In DNA, the CDR3 is TGTGCCAGCGGATTAAATTCACCCCTCCACTTT. The encoded protein is CASGLNSPLHF.